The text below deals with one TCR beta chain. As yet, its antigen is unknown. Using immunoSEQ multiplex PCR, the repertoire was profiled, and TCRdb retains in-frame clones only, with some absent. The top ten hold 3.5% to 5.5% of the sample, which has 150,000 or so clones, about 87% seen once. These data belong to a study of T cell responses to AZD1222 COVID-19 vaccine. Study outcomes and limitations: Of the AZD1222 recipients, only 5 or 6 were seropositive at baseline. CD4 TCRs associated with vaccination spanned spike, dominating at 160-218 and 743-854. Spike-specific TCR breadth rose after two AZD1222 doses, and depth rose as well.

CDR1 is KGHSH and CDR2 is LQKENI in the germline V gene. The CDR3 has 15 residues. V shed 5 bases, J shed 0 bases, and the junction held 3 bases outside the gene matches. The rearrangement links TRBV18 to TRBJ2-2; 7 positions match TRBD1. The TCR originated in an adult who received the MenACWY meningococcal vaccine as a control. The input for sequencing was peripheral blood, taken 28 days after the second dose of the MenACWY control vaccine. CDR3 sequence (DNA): TGTGCCAGCTCATACGGGACAGCGAACACCGGGGAGCTGTTTTTT. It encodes CASSYGTANTGELFF.